Each of the 24 T cell receptor beta chains below was sequenced from the same sample in a study of cytomegalovirus exposure and HLA in healthy donors. Researchers ran the PCR with 60 Vbeta and 13 Jbeta primers. Here immunoSEQ multiplex PCR was the method, and the copy in TCRdb shows in-frame clones only, minus some. The data hold under 250,000 clones, with roughly 72% observed a single time. The sample was PBMCs. The receptors were sampled from a man aged 30-40 years in good health and CMV-seronegative.

This rearrangement joins TRBV7-9 to TRBJ2-2, with TRBD2 matching over 12 bases. The germline CDR1 and CDR2 sequences are SEHNR and FQNEAQ (reference sequence). The V gene end was trimmed by 6 bases and the J gene end by 6 bases; junction bases not matched to a gene: 2. There are 14 residues in the CDR3. The CDR3 sequence: CASSTSGRPGELFF. The CDR3 coding sequence is TGTGCCAGCAGTACTAGCGGGAGGCCCGGGGAGCTGTTTTTT. Full variable domain (rest looked up from reference TRBV7-9 and TRBJ2-2): DTGVSQNPRHKITKRGQNVTFRCDPISEHNRLYWYRQTLGQGPEFLTYFQNEAQLEKSRLLSDRFSAERPKGSFSTLEIQRTEQGDSAMYLCASSTSGRPGELFFGEGSRLTVL.

The V gene is TRBV9, the J gene TRBJ2-3; 8 nucleotides agree with TRBD2. Germline V CDR1 and CDR2: SGDLS, YYNGEE. The CDR3 totals 15 residues. The V segment lost 0 bases and the J segment 6 bases; nucleotides outside the gene matches: 6. CDR3 bases: TGTGCCAGCAGCGTAGGGGCTAGCGGGTGGGATACGCAGTATTTT. Translated, it gives CASSVGASGWDTQYF.

The chain couples TRBV6-5 to TRBJ1-2, with D unclear. Germline V gives CDR1 MNHEY, CDR2 SVGAGI. The length of the CDR3 is 12 residues. V dropped 6 bases and J dropped 4 bases, with 9 bases sitting between them. CDR3 in amino acids: CASSPSGYGYTF. The CDR3 coding sequence is TGTGCCAGCAGCCCGAGCGGCTATGGCTACACCTTC.

This rearrangement joins TRBV5-1 to TRBJ2-1; 7 nucleotides line up with TRBD2. The CDR3 sequence is 15 residues long. The V gene end was trimmed by 5 bases and the J gene end by 2 bases; junction bases not matched to a gene: 7. Germline V gives CDR1 SGHRS, CDR2 YFSETQ. The CDR3 region has the DNA TGCGCCAGCAGAACGTCTAGCGGAACCTACAATGAGCAGTTCTTC. Protein sequence: CASRTSSGTYNEQFF.

The chain joins TRBV7-6 to TRBJ2-5; 7 bases agree with TRBD2. The trim removed 0 bases at V and 0 bases at J, leaving 1 base unmatched. The CDR3 loop spans 15 amino acids. The germline V gene has CDR1 SGHVS and CDR2 FNYEAQ. CDR3: CASSLAGGDQETQYF. The CDR3 DNA reads TGTGCCAGCAGCTTAGCGGGAGGGGACCAAGAGACCCAGTACTTC. The full variable domain, rest sourced from reference TRBV7-6 and TRBJ2-5, is GAGVSQSPRYKVTKRGQDVALRCDPISGHVSLYWYRQALGQGPEFLTYFNYEAQQDKSGLPNDRFSAERPEGSISTLTIQRTEQRDSAMYRCASSLAGGDQETQYFGPGTRLLVL.

The chain carries TRBV7-8 and TRBJ1-6; 7 nucleotides line up with TRBD1. Germline CDR1 is SGHVS and CDR2 is FQNEAQ. The length of the CDR3 is 16 residues. V shed 3 bases, J shed 8 bases, and the junction held 10 bases outside the gene matches. The CDR3 region has the DNA TGTGCCAGCAGCTTGGCGGACAGGTGGGAGCATTCACCCCTCCACTTT. It translates to CASSLADRWEHSPLHF.

With respect to this clone: This clone may be a read error of a much larger clone one base away. This chain links TRBV6-4 with TRBJ2-1, with 12 bases identical to TRBD2. With V trimmed by 2 bases and J by 4 bases, 0 bases remained unmatched. The CDR3 totals 15 residues. Germline values: CDR1 MRHNA, CDR2 SNTAGT. The DNA of the CDR3 is TGTGCCAGCAGTGACCTAGCGGGAGGGTACAATGAGCAGTTCTTC. As protein: CASSDLAGGYNEQFF.

This rearrangement joins TRBV6-5 to TRBJ2-1, with D perhaps matching TRBD1 (6 bases). The germline V gene has CDR1 MNHEY and CDR2 SVGAGI. The CDR3 is 13 residues long. The V and J ends lost 5 bases and 8 bases respectively, with 13 bases between them. CDR3 nucleotides: TGTGCCAGCAGTCAGACAGGTGGCTATGAGCAGTTCTTC. Encoded protein: CASSQTGGYEQFF.

The chain carries TRBV28 and TRBJ2-3, with a possible D match to TRBD2 (5 bases). Per the germline V gene, CDR1 is MDHEN and CDR2 is SYDVKM. This CDR3 contains 12 residues. V was cut by 5 bases and J by 6 bases, with 9 bases left in between. The CDR3 sequence is CASSHTRDTQYF. The CDR3 DNA sequence: TGTGCCAGCAGTCACACTAGGGATACGCAGTATTTT.

In this sample, this clone turned up once. The V call is TRBV7-9, the J call TRBJ2-7; 9 bases line up with TRBD2. Germline assignment: CDR1 SEHNR and CDR2 FQNEAQ (reference sequence). V dropped 3 bases and J dropped 4; count of bases not matched to a gene: 7. CDR3 length: 15 residues. The CDR3: CASSLVASGKYEQYF. CDR3 in DNA: TGTGCCAGCAGCTTGGTCGCTAGCGGGAAGTACGAGCAGTACTTC.

V usage is TRBV10-3 and J usage is TRBJ1-1, with D possibly being TRBD1 (6 bases). Germline V gene data show CDR1 as ENHRY and CDR2 as SYGVKD. V dropped 3 bases and J dropped 6 bases, with 20 bases sitting between them. This CDR3 is built from 16 residues. The CDR3 loop is CAISEGGGQRTPEAFF. Here the CDR3 DNA reads TGTGCCATCAGTGAAGGAGGAGGACAGCGTACCCCTGAAGCTTTCTTT.

This clone was seen once. The chain links TRBV30 to TRBJ2-7; TRBD2 agrees at 7 bases. The length of the CDR3 is 12 residues. Germline values: CDR1 GTSNPN, CDR2 SVGIG (reference sequence). The trim removed 4 bases at V and 2 bases at J, leaving 2 bases unmatched. The CDR3 loop is CAWTSGTYEQYF. The CDR3 nucleotides read TGTGCCTGGACTAGCGGAACCTACGAGCAGTACTTC.

The chain uses TRBV25-1 and TRBJ2-7, with 7 bases matching TRBD1. With 4 bases clipped from V and 4 bases from J, the junction kept 10 bases outside the gene matches. The CDR3 has 15 amino acids. Per the germline V gene, CDR1 is MGHDK and CDR2 is SYGVNS. CDR3 in amino acids: CASSGPTGSPYEQYF. CDR3 nucleotides: TGTGCCAGCAGTGGCCCGACAGGGTCCCCATACGAGCAGTACTTC.

The V and J genes are TRBV10-3 and TRBJ2-7; 8 nucleotides align to TRBD2. With 6 bases clipped from V and 5 bases from J, the junction kept 6 bases outside the gene matches. CDR1 ENHRY and CDR2 SYGVKD come from the germline V gene. The CDR3 sequence is 13 residues long. CDR3 in DNA: TGTGCCATCAGATTCGGGGGGGGGAACGAGCAGTACTTC. Its protein product is CAIRFGGGNEQYF.

This chain connects TRBV4-1 to TRBJ2-7; TRBD1 matches 7 bases. CDR3 size: 15 residues. V shed 2 bases, J shed 2 bases, and the junction held 6 bases outside the gene matches. CDR1 is MGHRA and CDR2 is YSYEKL in the germline V gene. CDR3 bases: TGCGCCAGCAGCCAATCCCGGGACAGTCCCTACGAGCAGTACTTC. Translating gives CASSQSRDSPYEQYF.

The genes are TRBV4-1 and TRBJ2-7; D is possibly TRBD2 (5 bases). V was cut by 1 base and J by 3 bases, with 10 bases left in between. This CDR3 is 14 amino acids long. CDR1 and CDR2 from the germline V gene are MGHRA and YSYEKL. The DNA of the CDR3 is TGCGCCAGCAGCCAAGTCACCGAGGGCTACGAGCAGTACTTC. This encodes CASSQVTEGYEQYF.

The chain couples TRBV25-1 to TRBJ2-5; no reliable D call. V was cut by 1 base and J by 1 base, with 10 bases left in between. Germline lookup yields CDR1 MGHDK and CDR2 SYGVNS. This CDR3 contains 15 residues. Written as DNA, the CDR3 is TGTGCCAGCAGTGAATTCGCAGGTACCCAAGAGACCCAGTACTTC. Translated: CASSEFAGTQETQYF.

This clone has a handful of counts. The CDR3 loop reads CASSPFRTGSQTQYF. The DNA for the CDR3 is TGTGCCAGCAGTCCATTCCGGACAGGGTCGCAGACCCAGTACTTC. The V call is TRBV28, the J call TRBJ2-5, with TRBD1 matching over 8 bases. CDR1 is MDHEN, CDR2 SYDVKM, per germline. The CDR3 covers 15 residues. V gave up 5 bases and J gave up 6 bases; unmatched junction bases: 11.

This clone was seen more than once but under ten times. The rearrangement uses TRBV29-1 and TRBJ2-7; weak D call: TRBD1 (5 bases). This CDR3 contains 14 residues. Per the germline V gene, CDR1 is SQVTM and CDR2 is ANQGSEA. Trimming took off 4 bases at V and 2 bases at J, with 15 bases between the two ends. CDR3 DNA sequence: TGCAGCGTTGTAGTGGGGCGGACGACCTACGAGCAGTACTTC. Protein sequence: CSVVVGRTTYEQYF.

The chain uses TRBV30 and TRBJ2-1, with 7 nucleotides matching TRBD1. Germline lookup yields CDR1 GTSNPN and CDR2 SVGIG (reference sequence). The CDR3 covers 15 residues. Trimming removed 0 bases from V and 2 bases from J; junction bases left unmatched: 4. The CDR3 loop is CAWSVQDRPYNEQFF. DNA of the CDR3: TGTGCCTGGAGTGTGCAGGACAGGCCCTACAATGAGCAGTTCTTC.

The chain has TRBV5-4 and TRBJ2-3; D possibly corresponds to TRBD2 (7 bases). Germline V lookup: CDR1 SGHNT, CDR2 YYREEE (reference sequence). V was pared by 7 bases and J by 4 bases, with 19 bases between. CDR3 length equals 15 residues. As DNA, the CDR3 is TGTGCCAGCGTCCCCGGGGGCGGGAGATCAGATACGCAGTATTTT. Translation gives CASVPGGGRSDTQYF.

V usage is TRBV6-1 and J usage is TRBJ2-3; no firm D call. Germline CDR1 is MNHNS and CDR2 is SASEGT. The length of the CDR3 is 13 residues. Trimming shortened V by 5 bases and J by 1 base, and 7 bases separated the two germline ends. Here the CDR3 DNA reads TGTGCCAGCAGTTCACGGGGCACAGATACGCAGTATTTT. It translates to CASSSRGTDTQYF.

The rearrangement joins TRBV5-1 to TRBJ2-5; D gene uncertain. V lost 1 base to trimming and J lost 5 bases, with 9 bases between them. The CDR3 consists of 13 residues. Germline CDR1 and CDR2: SGHRS and YFSETQ. In DNA, the CDR3 is TGCGCCAGCAGCTTGATGAGTATGGAGACCCAGTACTTC. Its protein product is CASSLMSMETQYF.

The chain carries TRBV10-1 and TRBJ2-3; D possibly corresponds to TRBD2 (6 bases). CDR1 and CDR2 from the germline V gene are WNHNN and SYGVQD (reference sequence). Trimming cost V 3 bases and J 6 bases, with 16 bases left between them. The CDR3 consists of 15 residues. The CDR3 DNA is TGCGCCAGCAGTGAAGCCGGGACTTCCGTGGATACGCAGTATTTT. It specifies CASSEAGTSVDTQYF.